Only one count was recorded for the clone carrying this TCR beta chain. As yet, its antigen is unknown. Germline values: CDR1 SNHLY, CDR2 FYNNEI. The CDR3 has 15 residues. V was cut by 7 bases and J by 0 bases, with 13 bases left in between. The repertoire was sequenced with immunoSEQ multiplex PCR; TCRdb's copy has only in-frame clones and lacks some. The sample has 80,000 to 100,000 clones, around 90% seen once. The data originate from a study of T cell responses to AZD1222 COVID-19 vaccine. Study observations and caveats: In a largely white British group with more females than males, clonal diversity was possibly underestimated. An increase in Spike-specific TCR breadth and depth was observed after two AZD1222 doses.

The sequence was collected from an adult who received the AZD1222 COVID-19 vaccine. This sample comprised peripheral blood, obtained 28 days after the second AZD1222 dose. The J gene is TRBJ2-1, the V gene TRBV2; D unclear. This CDR3 reads CASTSSAGSYNEQFF. The CDR3 DNA sequence: TGTGCCAGCACATCGTCGGCAGGCTCCTACAATGAGCAGTTCTTC.